Following are 4 T cell receptor beta chains from one sample sequenced in a study of cytomegalovirus exposure and HLA in healthy donors. TCRdb's table, derived via immunoSEQ multiplex PCR, lists solely in-frame clones and lacks some. The sample yields 220,000 or so clones, approximately 88% seen once. Sequencing was done on a sample of PBMCs. The source is a woman aged 25 to 39 in good health and CMV-seropositive.

This clone showed up just a few times. The chain carries TRBV5-6 and TRBJ2-5; D remains unclear. CDR3 length: 14 amino acids. CDR1 and CDR2 (germline): SGHDT, YYEEEE. Trimming took 3 bases from V and 5 from J, leaving 14 bases between them. CDR3 residues: CASSWPGQAETQYF. Here the CDR3 DNA reads TGTGCCAGCAGCTGGCCCGGGCAGGCGGAGACCCAGTACTTC.

This sequence joins TRBV29-1 and TRBJ2-3; TRBD1 is a possible D gene (6 bases). Germline V gene lookup returns CDR1 SQVTM and CDR2 ANQGSEA. The CDR3 loop spans 15 amino acids. The ends were cut back, 4 bases at V and 3 bases at J, with 17 bases in the middle. The CDR3 here is CSVVSTGKRTDTQYF. The CDR3 nucleotides are TGCAGCGTTGTGAGTACAGGGAAAAGAACAGATACGCAGTATTTT.

The gene calls are TRBV5-1 and TRBJ1-4; D is unclear. Looked up from germline, CDR1 is SGHRS and CDR2 is YFSETQ. V was pared by 4 bases and J by 3 bases, with 13 bases between. The CDR3 runs to 15 residues. The CDR3 nucleotides are TGCGCCAGCAGCCCCTGGGGTTCGGCTAATGAAAAACTGTTTTTT. Translating gives CASSPWGSANEKLFF.

This clone was picked up a small number of times. The chain uses TRBV10-3 and TRBJ2-7; TRBD2 agrees at 10 bases. Germline lookup yields CDR1 ENHRY and CDR2 SYGVKD. This CDR3 comprises 12 residues. V shed 11 bases and J 5 bases; nucleotides not matched to a gene: 6. CDR3 bases: TGTGCCGCTCAAGGACTAGCGGACGAGCAGTACTTC. Translation: CAAQGLADEQYF.